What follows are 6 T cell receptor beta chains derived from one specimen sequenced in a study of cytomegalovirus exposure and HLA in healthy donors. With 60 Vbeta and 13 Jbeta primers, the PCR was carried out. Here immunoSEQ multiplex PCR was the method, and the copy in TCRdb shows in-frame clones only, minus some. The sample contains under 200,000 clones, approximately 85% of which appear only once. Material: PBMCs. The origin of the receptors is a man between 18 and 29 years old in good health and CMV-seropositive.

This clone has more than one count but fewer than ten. The CDR3 protein is CASSGGTGLTSGANVLTF. The CDR3 coding sequence is TGCGCCAGCAGCGGAGGGACAGGCCTTACCTCTGGGGCCAACGTCCTGACTTTC. V usage is TRBV5-1 and J usage is TRBJ2-6; TRBD1 matches at 8 bases. Germline V gene lookup returns CDR1 SGHRS and CDR2 YFSETQ. With V trimmed by 4 bases and J by 0 bases, 9 bases remained unmatched. The CDR3 contains 18 residues.

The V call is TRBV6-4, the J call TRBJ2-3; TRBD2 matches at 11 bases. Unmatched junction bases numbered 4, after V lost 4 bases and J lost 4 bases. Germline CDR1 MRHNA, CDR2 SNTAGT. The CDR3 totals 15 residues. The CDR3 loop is CASSVLAGGPDTQYF. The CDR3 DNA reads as TGTGCCAGCAGTGTTTTAGCGGGGGGGCCAGATACGCAGTATTTT.

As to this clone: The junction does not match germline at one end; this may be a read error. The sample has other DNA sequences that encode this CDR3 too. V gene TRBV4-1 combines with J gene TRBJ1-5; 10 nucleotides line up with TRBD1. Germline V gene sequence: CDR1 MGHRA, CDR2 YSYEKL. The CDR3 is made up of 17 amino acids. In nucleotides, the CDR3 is TGCGCCAGCAGCCAAGATGGACAGGGGGAAGGATTTCAGCCTCAGCATTTT. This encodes CASSQDGQGEGFQPQHF.

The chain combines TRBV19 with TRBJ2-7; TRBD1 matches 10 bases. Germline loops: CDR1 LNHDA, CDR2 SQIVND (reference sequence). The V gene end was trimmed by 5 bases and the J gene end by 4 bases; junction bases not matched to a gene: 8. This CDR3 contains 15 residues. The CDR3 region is CASSDPGTGAYEQYF. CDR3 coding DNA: TGTGCCAGTAGTGATCCCGGGACAGGGGCATACGAGCAGTACTTC.

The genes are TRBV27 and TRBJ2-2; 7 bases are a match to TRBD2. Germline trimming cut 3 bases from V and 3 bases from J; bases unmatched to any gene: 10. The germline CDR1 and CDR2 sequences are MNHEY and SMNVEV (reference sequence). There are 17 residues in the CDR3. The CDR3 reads CASSFHRGDYDTGELFF. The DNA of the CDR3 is TGTGCCAGCAGTTTTCACCGGGGGGACTACGACACCGGGGAGCTGTTTTTT.

The CDR3 DNA reads as TGTGCCAGCAGCCCCGAGACAGGGGGGATCTACGAGCAGTACTTC. It specifies CASSPETGGIYEQYF. The chain couples TRBV14 to TRBJ2-7; TRBD1 agrees at 9 bases. Germline V lookup: CDR1 SGHDN, CDR2 FVKESK. The CDR3 runs to 15 residues. Trimming took 4 bases from V and 3 from J; bases not matched to a gene: 7.